The source of this T cell receptor beta chain is a study of blood T cells in healthy people across ages. As for this clonotype: Its matching antigen is unknown.

Germline V gene lookup returns CDR1 MNHNY and CDR2 SVGAGI (reference sequence). The CDR3 consists of 16 residues. The J segment lost 3 bases and the V segment lost 0 bases, leaving 3 bases of the junction unmatched. Using a J-beta primer mix together with a sample-barcoded 5' primer, a second PCR was run for about 6 to 12 cycles. Every sample returned 2.5 million or more CDR3-containing paired-end reads. TCRdb ran MiXCR on the 5' RACE reads and lists one entry per CDR3 protein. The sample has approximately 760,000 distinct CDR3 sequences; just under 25% are singletons. Staff drew approximately 9.7 milliliters of peripheral blood from each donor. Study-wide findings and caveats: With donor CMV status unknown, expanded clonotype changes were possibly confounded.

The data also belong to a second study, concerning T cells of mothers and their children. According to that study: Maternal samples each gave over 9 million TCR beta CDR3 reads, and child samples approximately 2.8 million each.

The chain has TRBV6-6 and TRBJ2-1; TRBD2 matches at 9 bases. This clonotype was sampled from a boy younger than 18 in good health. Sequenced input: blood. CDR3 in amino acids: CASSYSLAGNYNEQFF. The DNA of the CDR3 is TGTGCCAGCAGTTACTCGCTAGCGGGAAACTACAATGAGCAGTTCTTC.